This TCR beta chain was sequenced for a study of T cell responses to AZD1222 COVID-19 vaccine. Study in general: Doses given second, at about 4 or about 12 weeks, were pooled.

The table came from immunoSEQ multiplex PCR; TCRdb's copy has only in-frame clones and leaves some out. The sample has roughly 120,000 clones, approximately 83% seen once; the top ten hold roughly 1.7%. Study-level points and caveats: Breadth and depth of Spike-specific TCRs rose after two AZD1222 doses.

V was pared by 6 bases and J by 14 bases, with 15 bases between. CDR1 is SGHKS and CDR2 is YYEKEE in the germline V gene (reference sequence). This CDR3 is built from 11 residues. A note on this clone: Its specificity is unknown.

The sequences come from peripheral blood, collected on day 0 of AZD1222 vaccination. This chain links TRBV5-5 with TRBJ2-1, with D tentatively TRBD1 (5 bases). The TCR was taken from an adult in good health. CDR3 amino acids: CASTLGEREFF. The CDR3 coding sequence is TGTGCCAGCACCCTAGGGGAAAGGGAGTTCTTC. Variable domain in full (rest from reference TRBV5-5 and TRBJ2-1): DAGVTQSPTHLIKTRGQQVTLRCSPISGHKSVSWYQQVLGQGPQFIFQYYEKEERGRGNFPDRFSARQFPNYSSELNVNALLLGDSALYLCASTLGEREFFGPGTRLTVL.